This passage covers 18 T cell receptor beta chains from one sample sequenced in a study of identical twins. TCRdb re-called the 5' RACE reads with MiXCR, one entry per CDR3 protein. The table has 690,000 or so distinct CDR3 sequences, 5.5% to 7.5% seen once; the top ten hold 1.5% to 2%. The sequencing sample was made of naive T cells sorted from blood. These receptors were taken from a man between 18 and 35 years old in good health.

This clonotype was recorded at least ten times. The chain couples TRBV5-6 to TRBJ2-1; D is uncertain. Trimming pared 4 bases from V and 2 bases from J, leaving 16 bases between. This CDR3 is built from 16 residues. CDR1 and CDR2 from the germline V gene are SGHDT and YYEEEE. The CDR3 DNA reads TGTGCCAGCAGCCACTCACTTGTGGTCGCCTACAATGAGCAGTTCTTC. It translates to CASSHSLVVAYNEQFF.

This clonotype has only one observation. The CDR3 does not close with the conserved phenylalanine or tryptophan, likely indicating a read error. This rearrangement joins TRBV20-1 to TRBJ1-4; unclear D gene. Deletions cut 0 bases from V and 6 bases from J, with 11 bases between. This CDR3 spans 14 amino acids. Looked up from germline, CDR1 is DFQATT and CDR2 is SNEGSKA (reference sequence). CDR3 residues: CSARDTGDDEKLFY. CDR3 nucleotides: TGCAGTGCTAGAGATACTGGAGACGATGAAAAACTGTTTTAT.

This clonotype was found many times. The CDR3 reads CASSYSRSGSGDEQYV. Written as DNA, the CDR3 is TGTGCCAGCAGTTACTCACGTAGCGGGAGCGGCGACGAGCAGTACGTC. This chain joins TRBV6-5 and TRBJ2-7; 9 bases match TRBD2. CDR3 size: 16 residues. Germline values: CDR1 MNHEY, CDR2 SVGAGI. V lost 0 bases, J lost 5 bases, and 8 bases stayed unmatched.

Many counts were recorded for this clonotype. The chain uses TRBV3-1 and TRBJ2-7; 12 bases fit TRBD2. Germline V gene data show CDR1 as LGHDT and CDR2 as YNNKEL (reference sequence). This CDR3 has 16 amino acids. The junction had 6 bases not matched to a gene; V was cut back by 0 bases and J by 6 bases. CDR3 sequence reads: CASSQERTSGILEQYV. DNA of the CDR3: TGTGCCAGCAGCCAAGAGAGGACTAGCGGGATACTCGAGCAGTACGTC.

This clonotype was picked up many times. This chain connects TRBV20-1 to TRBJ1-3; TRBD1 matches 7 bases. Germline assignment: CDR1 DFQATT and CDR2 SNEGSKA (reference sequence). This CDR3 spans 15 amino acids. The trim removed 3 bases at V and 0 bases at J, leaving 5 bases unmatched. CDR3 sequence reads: CSASHRGDSGNTIYF. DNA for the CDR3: TGCAGTGCTAGCCACAGGGGCGACTCTGGAAACACCATATATTTT.

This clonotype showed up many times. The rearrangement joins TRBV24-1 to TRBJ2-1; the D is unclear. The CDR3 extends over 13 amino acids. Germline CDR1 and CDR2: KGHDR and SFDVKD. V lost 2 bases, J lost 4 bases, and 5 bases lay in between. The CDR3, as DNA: TGTGCCACCAGTGATTCCGCATACAATGAGCAGTTCTTC. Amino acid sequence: CATSDSAYNEQFF.

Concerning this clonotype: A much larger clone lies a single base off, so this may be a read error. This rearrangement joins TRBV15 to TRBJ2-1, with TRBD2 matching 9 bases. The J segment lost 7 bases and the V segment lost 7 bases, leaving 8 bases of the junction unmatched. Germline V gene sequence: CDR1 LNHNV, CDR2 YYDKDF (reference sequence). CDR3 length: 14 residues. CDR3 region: CATMELAGVNEQFF. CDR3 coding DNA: TGTGCCACCATGGAGTTAGCGGGAGTTAATGAGCAGTTCTTC.

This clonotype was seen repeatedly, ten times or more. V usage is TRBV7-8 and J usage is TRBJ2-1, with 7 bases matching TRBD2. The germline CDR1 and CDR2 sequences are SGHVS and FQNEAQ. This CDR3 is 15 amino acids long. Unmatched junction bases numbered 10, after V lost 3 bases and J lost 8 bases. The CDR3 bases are TGTGCCAGCAGCTTGCCGGGAGGAACGGTGCATGAGCAGTTCTTC. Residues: CASSLPGGTVHEQFF.

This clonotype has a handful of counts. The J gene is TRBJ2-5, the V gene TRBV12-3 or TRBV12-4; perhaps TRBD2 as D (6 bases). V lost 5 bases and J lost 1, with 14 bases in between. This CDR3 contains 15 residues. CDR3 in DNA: TGTGCCAGCAGTCCCCCCGCGGGGATCCAAGAGACCCAGTACTTC. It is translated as CASSPPAGIQETQYF.

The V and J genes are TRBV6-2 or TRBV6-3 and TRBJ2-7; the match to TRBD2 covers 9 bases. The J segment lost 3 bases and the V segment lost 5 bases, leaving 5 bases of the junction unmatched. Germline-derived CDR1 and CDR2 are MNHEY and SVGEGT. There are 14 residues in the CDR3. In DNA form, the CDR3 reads TGTGCCAGCAGTCCAGAAGCGGGAGGCTACGAGCAGTACTTC. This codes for CASSPEAGGYEQYF.

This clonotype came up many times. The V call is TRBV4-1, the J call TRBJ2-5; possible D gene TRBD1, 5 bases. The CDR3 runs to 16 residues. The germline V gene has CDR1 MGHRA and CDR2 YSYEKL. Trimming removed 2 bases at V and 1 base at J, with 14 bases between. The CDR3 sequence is CASSQNLLQVQETQYF. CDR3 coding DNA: TGCGCCAGCAGCCAAAACCTATTACAGGTCCAAGAGACCCAGTACTTC.

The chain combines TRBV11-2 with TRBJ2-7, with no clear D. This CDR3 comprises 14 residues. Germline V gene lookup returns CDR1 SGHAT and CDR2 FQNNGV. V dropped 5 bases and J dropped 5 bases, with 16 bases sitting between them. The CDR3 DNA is TGTGCCAGCAGCGCCAGTCCGGGTCTTAACGAGCAGTACGTC. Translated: CASSASPGLNEQYV.

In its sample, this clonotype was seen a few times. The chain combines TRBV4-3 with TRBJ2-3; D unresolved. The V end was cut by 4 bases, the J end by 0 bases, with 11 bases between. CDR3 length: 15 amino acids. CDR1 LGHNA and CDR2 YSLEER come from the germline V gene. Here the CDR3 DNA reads TGCGCCAGCAGCCTGCATTGGCTCAGCACAGATACGCAGTATTTT. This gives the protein CASSLHWLSTDTQYF.

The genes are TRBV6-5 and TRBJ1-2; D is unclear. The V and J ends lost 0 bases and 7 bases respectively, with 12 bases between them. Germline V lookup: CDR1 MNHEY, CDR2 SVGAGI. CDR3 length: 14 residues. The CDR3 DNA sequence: TGTGCCAGCAGTTACTCGGGCAGCGAGGCTGGCTACACCTTC. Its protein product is CASSYSGSEAGYTF.

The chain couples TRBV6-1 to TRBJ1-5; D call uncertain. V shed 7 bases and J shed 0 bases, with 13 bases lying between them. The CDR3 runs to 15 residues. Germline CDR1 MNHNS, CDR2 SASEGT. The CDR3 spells CASNPERDSNQPQHF. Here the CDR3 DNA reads TGTGCCAGCAACCCCGAAAGAGATAGCAATCAGCCCCAGCATTTT.

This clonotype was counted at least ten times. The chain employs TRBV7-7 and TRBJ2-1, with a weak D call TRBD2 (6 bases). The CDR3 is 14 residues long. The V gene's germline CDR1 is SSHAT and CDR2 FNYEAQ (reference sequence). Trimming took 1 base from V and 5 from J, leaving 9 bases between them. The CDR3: CASSLGRGNNEQFF. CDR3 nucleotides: TGTGCCAGCAGCTTAGGGCGGGGAAACAATGAGCAGTTCTTC.

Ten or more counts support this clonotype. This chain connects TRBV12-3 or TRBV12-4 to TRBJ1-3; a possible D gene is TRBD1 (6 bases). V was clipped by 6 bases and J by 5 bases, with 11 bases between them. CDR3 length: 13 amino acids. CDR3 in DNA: TGTGCCAGCAGGCCCGGGGGCAGAAACACCATATATTTT. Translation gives CASRPGGRNTIYF.

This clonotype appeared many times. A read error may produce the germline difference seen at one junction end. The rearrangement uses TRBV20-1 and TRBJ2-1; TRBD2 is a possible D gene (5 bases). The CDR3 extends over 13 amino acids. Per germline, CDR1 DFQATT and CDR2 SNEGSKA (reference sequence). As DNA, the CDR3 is TGCAGTACTAGTCCCCGACTATACAATGAGCAGTTCTTC. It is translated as CSTSPRLYNEQFF.